A single sample gave rise to the 12 T cell receptor beta chains below, sequenced in a study of OX40 agonist ivuxolimab in advanced cancers. Generated by immunoSEQ multiplex PCR, the TCRdb table keeps only in-frame clones and is missing some. The sample shows some 33,000 clones, roughly four fifths of them seen only once. The sample was CD4+ or CD8+ T cells sorted from blood, taken in a trial of the OX40 agonist ivuxolimab. The receptor source for this set is an adult with an advanced solid tumor such as melanoma, head and neck, liver or kidney cancer.

About this clone: Other DNA sequences in this sample translate to the same CDR3. The chain couples TRBV4-1 to TRBJ1-6; D is unclear. From germline, CDR1 is MGHRA and CDR2 YSYEKL. The CDR3 extends over 15 amino acids. V lost 0 bases and J lost 10, with 13 bases in between. The CDR3 spells CASSQDSPARSPLHF. CDR3 sequence (DNA): TGCGCCAGCAGCCAAGACTCGCCGGCCAGGTCACCCCTCCACTTT.

Comment on this clone: The junction and the germline gene differ at one end; a read error may be behind it. In the same sample, other DNA sequences code for this CDR3. The V and J genes are TRBV28 and TRBJ1-2, with a tentative D call TRBD1 (5 bases). CDR1 is MDHEN and CDR2 is SYDVKM in the germline V gene. The CDR3 has 13 amino acids. DNA for the CDR3: TGTGCCAGCAGTCTCCGGGACCAAAAAGGCTACACTTTC. It yields the protein CASSLRDQKGYTF.

The genes are TRBV5-1 and TRBJ2-3; 13 bases line up with TRBD2. After removal of 2 bases from V and 5 bases from J, the junction contained 8 bases not matched to a gene. The CDR3 is 17 residues long. The germline V gene encodes CDR1 SGHRS and CDR2 YFSETQ. This CDR3 reads CASSLLAGGPTQDTQYF. The CDR3 DNA reads as TGCGCCAGCAGCTTACTAGCGGGGGGGCCTACACAAGATACGCAGTATTTT. The full variable domain, completed using reference TRBV5-1 and TRBJ2-3, is KAGVTQTPRYLIKTRGQQVTLSCSPISGHRSVSWYQQTPGQGLQFLFEYFSETQRNKGNFPGRFSGRQFSNSRSEMNVSTLELGDSALYLCASSLLAGGPTQDTQYFGPGTRLTVL.

By share, this clone ranks as medium-sized (0.01 to 0.1%). This chain joins TRBV7-2 and TRBJ1-5; tentatively, D is TRBD1 (6 bases). Per the germline V gene, CDR1 is SGHTA and CDR2 is FQGNSA. V gave up 1 base and J gave up 9 bases, with 7 bases separating them. This CDR3 contains 12 residues. CDR3 residues: CASSLVGGPQHF. Here the CDR3 DNA reads TGTGCCAGCAGCTTAGTAGGGGGGCCCCAGCATTTT.

The chain joins TRBV12-5 to TRBJ1-5; D is unclear. The CDR3 is made up of 12 amino acids. V lost 6 bases and J 4 bases, leaving 7 bases between the germline ends. The germline CDR1 and CDR2 sequences are LGHNT and FRNRAP. The CDR3 coding sequence is TGTGCTAGTGGGAGAGCGAATCAGCCCCAGCATTTT. The encoded protein is CASGRANQPQHF.

The chain has TRBV30 and TRBJ1-1; D possibly corresponds to TRBD1 (5 bases). This CDR3 spans 13 amino acids. Trimming pared 3 bases from V and 1 base from J, leaving 9 bases between. Germline V CDR1 and CDR2: GTSNPN, SVGIG (reference sequence). As DNA, the CDR3 is TGTGCCTGGAGCGAGGGGTCGAACACTGAAGCTTTCTTT. This encodes CAWSEGSNTEAFF.

This chain uses TRBV5-1 with TRBJ2-1, with 9 nucleotides matching TRBD1. Germline V gene lookup returns CDR1 SGHRS and CDR2 YFSETQ. The V segment lost 4 bases and the J segment 5 bases; nucleotides outside the gene matches: 4. CDR3 length: 14 amino acids. CDR3 in amino acids: CASSEGQGHNEQFF. The CDR3 DNA sequence: TGCGCCAGCAGCGAGGGACAGGGCCACAATGAGCAGTTCTTC.

The chain carries TRBV9 and TRBJ1-2; TRBD1 is a possible D gene (5 bases). This CDR3 spans 15 amino acids. The V and J ends lost 4 bases and 4 bases respectively, with 17 bases between them. Looked up from germline, CDR1 is SGDLS and CDR2 is YYNGEE. The CDR3 DNA reads TGTGCCAGCAGCACCAATCCCGGGGACCTCTATGGCTACACCTTC. It specifies CASSTNPGDLYGYTF. Full variable domain (missing parts from reference TRBV9 and TRBJ1-2): DSGVTQTPKHLITATGQRVTLRCSPRSGDLSVYWYQQSLDQGLQFLIQYYNGEERAKGNILERFSAQQFPDLHSELNLSSLELGDSALYFCASSTNPGDLYGYTFGSGTRLTVV.

The chain has TRBV25-1 and TRBJ2-2, with TRBD1 as a possible D gene (6 bases). V lost 5 bases to trimming and J lost 6 bases, with 13 bases between them. Germline V CDR1 and CDR2: MGHDK, SYGVNS. CDR3 length: 14 amino acids. DNA for the CDR3: TGTGCCAGCAGTAACCCAGGGGTGGCCGGGGAGCTGTTTTTT. It translates to CASSNPGVAGELFF.

CDR3 region: CASSLVLQGKNEQYF. The CDR3 DNA follows: TGTGCCAGCAGTTTAGTTTTACAGGGGAAGAACGAGCAGTACTTC. V is TRBV28 and J is TRBJ2-7, with 7 bases matching TRBD1. There are 15 residues in the CDR3. Germline assignment: CDR1 MDHEN and CDR2 SYDVKM. V gave up 2 bases and J gave up 5 bases; unmatched junction bases: 9.

This clone was observed a single time. This sequence joins TRBV5-1 and TRBJ2-1; 8 bases line up with TRBD1. This CDR3 contains 13 residues. V was pared by 0 bases and J by 12 bases, with 5 bases of the junction left unmatched. The V gene's germline CDR1 is SGHRS and CDR2 YFSETQ. CDR3 region: CASSLGEQGAQFF. CDR3 nucleotides: TGCGCCAGCAGCTTGGGAGAGCAGGGGGCGCAGTTCTTC.

V and J are TRBV15 and TRBJ2-5; unclear D gene. Between the trimmed V and J ends, which lost 0 bases and 5 bases, there was a span of 7 bases. This CDR3 is 13 amino acids long. The germline CDR1 and CDR2 sequences are LNHNV and YYDKDF (reference sequence). CDR3 nucleotide sequence: TGTGCCACCAGCAGAGAGGTTCCCGAGACCCAGTACTTC. Translation gives CATSREVPETQYF.